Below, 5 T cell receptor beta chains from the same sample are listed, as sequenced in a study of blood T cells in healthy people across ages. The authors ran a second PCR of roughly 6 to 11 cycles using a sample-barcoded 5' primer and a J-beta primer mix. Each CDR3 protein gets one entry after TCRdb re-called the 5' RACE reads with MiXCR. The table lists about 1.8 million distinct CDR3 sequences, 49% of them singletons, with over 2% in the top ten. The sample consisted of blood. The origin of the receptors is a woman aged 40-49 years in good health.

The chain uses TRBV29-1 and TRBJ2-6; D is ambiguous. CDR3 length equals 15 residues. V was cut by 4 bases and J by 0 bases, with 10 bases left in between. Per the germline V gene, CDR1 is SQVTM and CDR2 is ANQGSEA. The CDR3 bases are TGCAGCGTTGTGACGTTCAGCTCTGGGGCCAACGTCCTGACTTTC. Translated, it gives CSVVTFSSGANVLTF.

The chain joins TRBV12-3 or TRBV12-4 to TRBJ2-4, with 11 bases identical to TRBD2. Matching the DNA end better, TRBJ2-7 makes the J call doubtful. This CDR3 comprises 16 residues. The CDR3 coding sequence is TGTGCCAGCAGTCCCTCGTTAGCGGGGGGGCCTCTCGAGCAGTACTTC. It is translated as CASSPSLAGGPLEQYF.

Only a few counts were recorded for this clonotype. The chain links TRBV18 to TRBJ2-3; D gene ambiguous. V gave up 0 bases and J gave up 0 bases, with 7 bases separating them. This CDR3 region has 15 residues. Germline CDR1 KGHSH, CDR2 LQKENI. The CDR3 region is CASSPPSRSTDTQYF. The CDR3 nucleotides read TGTGCCAGCTCACCACCGTCACGGAGCACAGATACGCAGTATTTT.

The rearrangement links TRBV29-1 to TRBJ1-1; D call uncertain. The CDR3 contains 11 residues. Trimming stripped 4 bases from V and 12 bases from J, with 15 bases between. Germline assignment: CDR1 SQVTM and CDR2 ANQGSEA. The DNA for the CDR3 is TGCAGCGTTGCGATCAACCACTTACCTTTCTTT. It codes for CSVAINHLPFF.

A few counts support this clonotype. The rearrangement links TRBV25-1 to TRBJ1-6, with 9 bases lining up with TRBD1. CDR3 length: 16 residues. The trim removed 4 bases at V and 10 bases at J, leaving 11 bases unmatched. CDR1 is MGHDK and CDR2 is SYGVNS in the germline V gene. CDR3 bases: TGTGCCAGCAGTGCCGCGGGACAGGGTGGCCAATCACCCCTCCACTTT. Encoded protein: CASSAAGQGGQSPLHF.